The 30 T cell receptor beta chains given below trace back to one sample, sequenced in a study of shared clonotypes between healthy human individuals. Positive CCR7 selection of CD45RO-negative cells yielded the naive CD8 cells, and terminally differentiated effector memory CD45RA+ cells were excluded. Assay: immunoSEQ multiplex PCR; the TCRdb copy retains only in-frame clones and omits some. The sample yields around 2,000,000 clones, approximately 94% seen once. Material for sequencing was naive CD8+ T cells from PBMCs. The source of these receptors is a man aged 18-30 years in good health. Some clones in this sample may be carry-over from other donors' samples.

V and J are TRBV29-1 and TRBJ2-1; TRBD2 aligns across 11 bases. This CDR3 has 13 residues. Germline V lookup: CDR1 SQVTM, CDR2 ANQGSEA. V shed 6 bases, J shed 11 bases, and the junction held 9 bases outside the gene matches. The CDR3 coding sequence is TGCAGCGTCGGACTAGCGGGTCATCCAAAGCAGTTCTTC. Translating it yields CSVGLAGHPKQFF.

The V gene is TRBV29-1, the J gene TRBJ2-1; 9 bases align to TRBD2. With 6 bases clipped from V and 7 bases from J, the junction kept 13 bases outside the gene matches. The CDR3 spans 15 residues. CDR1 is SQVTM and CDR2 is ANQGSEA in the germline V gene. CDR3 region: CSVTRAGGPGNEQFF. The CDR3 DNA is TGCAGCGTCACGCGCGCGGGAGGGCCCGGGAATGAGCAGTTCTTC.

The V gene is TRBV6-5, the J gene TRBJ2-7, with 7 bases identical to TRBD2. The CDR3 is 16 amino acids. After removal of 0 bases from V and 2 bases from J, the junction contained 7 bases not matched to a gene. In germline, CDR1 is MNHEY, CDR2 SVGAGI. CDR3 region: CASSYSTGTMTYEQYF. The CDR3 DNA reads as TGTGCCAGCAGTTACTCGACCGGGACTATGACCTACGAGCAGTACTTC.

The chain links TRBV27 to TRBJ2-1, with a weak D call TRBD1 (6 bases). V lost 5 bases to trimming and J lost 10 bases, with 9 bases between them. CDR1 and CDR2 from the germline V gene are MNHEY and SMNVEV (reference sequence). The CDR3 contains 11 residues. The CDR3 region has the DNA TGTGCCAGCAGTCCAGGGGAGGAGCAGTTCTTC. It codes for CASSPGEEQFF.

The count of this clone is one. The chain couples TRBV15 to TRBJ2-1; 7 bases are a match to TRBD2. The ends lost 1 base at V and 8 bases at J; junction bases unmatched: 11. CDR1 LNHNV and CDR2 YYDKDF come from the germline V gene (reference sequence). The CDR3 length is 16 residues. CDR3 nucleotides: TGTGCCACCAGCAGAGTTCCTAGCGGCCGCTCGGATGAGCAGTTCTTC. Its protein is CATSRVPSGRSDEQFF.

This sequence joins TRBV6-1 and TRBJ2-7; the D call may be TRBD1 or TRBD2 (6 bases each). Germline V gives CDR1 MNHNS, CDR2 SASEGT. CDR3 length: 16 amino acids. With 4 bases removed from V and 0 bases from J, the gap between germline ends came to 16 bases. Here the CDR3 reads CASSVLGGAYSYEQYF. The DNA of the CDR3 is TGTGCCAGCAGTGTCCTGGGGGGCGCCTACTCCTACGAGCAGTACTTC.

This chain uses TRBV28 with TRBJ1-5; no firm D call. The CDR3 is 14 amino acids. Trimming stripped 8 bases from V and 0 bases from J, with 11 bases between. Per the germline V gene, CDR1 is MDHEN and CDR2 is SYDVKM. For the CDR3, the DNA is TGTGCCAGCCATCTCGGCCTTAGCAATCAGCCCCAGCATTTT. It yields the protein CASHLGLSNQPQHF.

This sequence joins TRBV4-1 and TRBJ2-3, with 7 bases that match TRBD2. There are 17 residues in the CDR3. J lost 2 bases, V lost 4 bases, and 12 bases had no gene match. CDR1 and CDR2 (germline): MGHRA, YSYEKL. The CDR3 is CASSPTPGGVVTDTQYF. The CDR3 DNA is TGCGCCAGCAGCCCTACTCCGGGGGGAGTTGTCACAGATACGCAGTATTTT.

V gene TRBV7-2 combines with J gene TRBJ2-1, with a tentative D call TRBD1 (5 bases). The length of the CDR3 is 17 residues. The germline gives CDR1 SGHTA, CDR2 FQGNSA. V lost 2 bases and J 1 base, leaving 15 bases between the germline ends. The CDR3 is CASSLSGRITSYNEQFF. The CDR3 bases are TGTGCCAGCAGCTTATCAGGGCGGATCACTTCCTACAATGAGCAGTTCTTC. The full variable domain, with the rest looked up from reference TRBV7-2 and TRBJ2-1, is GAGVSQSPSNKVTEKGKDVELRCDPISGHTALYWYRQSLGQGLEFLIYFQGNSAPDKSGLPSDRFSAERTGGSVSTLTIQRTQQEDSAVYLCASSLSGRITSYNEQFFGPGTRLTVL.

The chain links TRBV11-2 to TRBJ2-5; 13 nucleotides line up with TRBD2. The CDR3 spans 16 residues. The junction had 4 bases not matched to a gene; V was cut back by 3 bases and J by 3 bases. CDR1 is SGHAT and CDR2 is FQNNGV in the germline V gene. CDR3 DNA: TGTGCCAGCAGCTTCCCGGGACTAGCGGGGAAAGAGACCCAGTACTTC. Amino acids: CASSFPGLAGKETQYF.

The chain is built from TRBV4-3 and TRBJ1-1; the D gene is possibly TRBD1 (5 bases). V was clipped by 4 bases and J by 5 bases, with 20 bases between them. The germline V gene has CDR1 LGHNA and CDR2 YSLEER. This CDR3 spans 16 amino acids. The CDR3 region has the DNA TGCGCCAGCAGCCTACGACAGTGGGGAGTAAATACTGAAGCTTTCTTT. Protein product: CASSLRQWGVNTEAFF.

The chain recombines TRBV28 with TRBJ2-1, with D unresolved. The CDR3 totals 16 residues. Germline CDR1 reads MDHEN; CDR2 reads SYDVKM. The V end lost 3 bases, the J end lost 4 bases, and 16 bases lay between the germline ends. CDR3 protein: CASSFNTAHGYNEQFF. The CDR3 nucleotides are TGTGCCAGCAGTTTTAACACAGCTCATGGGTACAATGAGCAGTTCTTC.

The chain couples TRBV15 to TRBJ2-7; either TRBD1 or TRBD2 may supply D (5 bases each). Trimming took off 5 bases at V and 1 base at J, with 15 bases between the two ends. CDR3 length equals 15 residues. From germline, CDR1 is LNHNV and CDR2 YYDKDF (reference sequence). CDR3: CATSDGTDGSYEQYF. The CDR3 DNA follows: TGTGCCACCAGCGATGGGACCGACGGTTCCTACGAGCAGTACTTC.

The chain employs TRBV9 and TRBJ1-5, with D uncertain. Germline V gene lookup returns CDR1 SGDLS and CDR2 YYNGEE. The CDR3 loop spans 14 amino acids. V was trimmed by 0 bases and J by 1 base, leaving 5 bases between them. DNA of the CDR3: TGTGCCAGCAGCGTAGATATGAGCAATCAGCCCCAGCATTTT. Encoded protein: CASSVDMSNQPQHF.

This clone has just one count. The chain recombines TRBV15 with TRBJ2-1, with TRBD2 matching over 8 bases. Germline CDR1 reads LNHNV; CDR2 reads YYDKDF (reference sequence). This CDR3 spans 18 amino acids. V was pared by 4 bases and J by 0 bases, with 11 bases of the junction left unmatched. DNA of the CDR3: TGTGCCACCAGCAAGGGACTAGAGGGTCCACTCTCCTACAATGAGCAGTTCTTC. Its protein product is CATSKGLEGPLSYNEQFF.

This sequence joins TRBV7-9 and TRBJ2-1; 9 nucleotides agree with TRBD2. Germline loops: CDR1 SEHNR, CDR2 FQNEAQ (reference sequence). J gave up 3 bases and V 1 base, and 7 bases lay outside the gene matches. This CDR3 comprises 17 residues. The CDR3 bases are TGTGCCAGCAGCTTAGAGGCCAGCGGGAGGCACTACAATGAGCAGTTCTTC. It yields the protein CASSLEASGRHYNEQFF.

A note on this clone: This same CDR3 is encoded by further DNA sequences in the sample. The CDR3 reads CASSSERSYEQYF. The CDR3 DNA is TGTGCCAGCAGCTCTGAAAGGTCCTACGAGCAGTACTTC. The chain couples TRBV11-3 to TRBJ2-7; D is uncertain. This CDR3 spans 13 amino acids. V was shortened by 4 bases and J by 1 base, with 8 bases between the two germline ends. Germline V CDR1 and CDR2: SGHNT, YENEEA.

The chain joins TRBV12-5 to TRBJ2-7; D may match TRBD1 or TRBD2 (5 bases each). With 7 bases removed from V and 3 bases from J, the gap between germline ends came to 16 bases. Germline V gene sequence: CDR1 LGHNT, CDR2 FRNRAP. The CDR3 is 14 residues long. CDR3: CASASDARGYEQYF. DNA for the CDR3: TGTGCTAGTGCTTCGGACGCGAGGGGCTACGAGCAGTACTTC.

The J gene is TRBJ1-1, the V gene TRBV4-2; no firm D call. The germline V gene encodes CDR1 LGHNA and CDR2 YNFKEQ. This CDR3 spans 15 amino acids. Trimming took 2 bases from V and 1 from J, leaving 11 bases between them. In DNA, the CDR3 is TGTGCCAGCAGCCAACTAAGTCAATCGAACACTGAAGCTTTCTTT. Protein: CASSQLSQSNTEAFF.

The rearrangement joins TRBV19 to TRBJ1-2; D possibly corresponds to TRBD1 (5 bases). CDR3 length: 12 residues. V shed 3 bases and J shed 8 bases, with 10 bases lying between them. Germline V gene sequence: CDR1 LNHDA, CDR2 SQIVND (reference sequence). In DNA form, the CDR3 reads TGTGCCAGTAGTATGGGGCTTCTCGGCTACACCTTC. Translating it yields CASSMGLLGYTF.

The V gene is TRBV28, the J gene TRBJ2-7, with D perhaps TRBD1 (8 bases). The V gene lost 3 bases and the J gene lost 3 bases, with 15 bases spanning the gap. This CDR3 region has 15 residues. Germline assignment: CDR1 MDHEN and CDR2 SYDVKM. The CDR3 DNA reads as TGTGCCAGCAGTTTCACAGGGGGGGCGGACTACGAGCAGTACTTC. Amino acids: CASSFTGGADYEQYF.

This clone occurred once. The same CDR3 can be traced to other DNA sequences in this sample. V is TRBV6-5 and J is TRBJ1-2; D ambiguous. CDR3 length equals 13 residues. V was cut by 0 bases and J by 0 bases, with 2 bases left in between. Germline V gene sequence: CDR1 MNHEY, CDR2 SVGAGI. The CDR3 bases are TGTGCCAGCAGTTACTCAGCTAACTATGGCTACACCTTC. It yields the protein CASSYSANYGYTF.

A note on this clone: Other DNA variants within this sample encode the same CDR3. The chain carries TRBV9 and TRBJ2-1; 9 bases map to TRBD2. Unmatched junction bases numbered 6, after V lost 7 bases and J lost 4 bases. Per the germline V gene, CDR1 is SGDLS and CDR2 is YYNGEE. The CDR3 is 14 residues long. CDR3 DNA sequence: TGTGCCAGCTCCGCTAGCGGGACTTACAATGAGCAGTTCTTC. As protein: CASSASGTYNEQFF.

The chain joins TRBV19 to TRBJ2-2; D is undetermined. Per germline, CDR1 LNHDA and CDR2 SQIVND (reference sequence). The CDR3 has 12 amino acids. The germline V and J ends were trimmed by 9 bases and 0 bases, with 5 bases remaining between them. The CDR3 spells CASRPNTGELFF. As DNA, the CDR3 is TGTGCCAGCAGACCGAACACCGGGGAGCTGTTTTTT.

In DNA form, the CDR3 reads TGTGCCAGCAGTTTCGGGACAGAGGCCAATGAGCAGTTCTTC. As protein: CASSFGTEANEQFF. The chain uses TRBV27 and TRBJ2-1, with 7 bases identical to TRBD1. Losses at the gene ends were 3 bases for V and 6 bases for J; bases not matched to a gene: 5. The CDR3 extends over 14 amino acids. Germline V gene lookup returns CDR1 MNHEY and CDR2 SMNVEV (reference sequence).

This chain joins TRBV4-1 and TRBJ2-3; 10 nucleotides agree with TRBD2. CDR3 length: 16 amino acids. Germline CDR1 MGHRA, CDR2 YSYEKL. V gave up 7 bases and J gave up 6 bases; unmatched junction bases: 13. In DNA, the CDR3 is TGCGCCAGCACCGAAGAACCGGGACTAGCGTCTGATACGCAGTATTTT. Translating gives CASTEEPGLASDTQYF.

The chain carries TRBV7-9 and TRBJ2-7; no firm D call. The CDR3 loop spans 13 amino acids. The germline V gene encodes CDR1 SEHNR and CDR2 FQNEAQ (reference sequence). Trimming pared 5 bases from V and 1 base from J, leaving 9 bases between. CDR3 residues: CASSHIYSYEQYF. CDR3 nucleotide sequence: TGTGCCAGCAGCCACATTTATTCCTACGAGCAGTACTTC. Looking up the rest from reference TRBV7-9 and TRBJ2-7 gives the full variable domain: DTGVSQNPRHKITKRGQNVTFRCDPISEHNRLYWYRQTLGQGPEFLTYFQNEAQLEKSRLLSDRFSAERPKGSFSTLEIQRTEQGDSAMYLCASSHIYSYEQYFGPGTRLTVT.

In regard to this clone: The same CDR3 arises from other DNA sequences in this sample as well. The chain carries TRBV27 and TRBJ1-1, with D possibly being TRBD1 (5 bases). The CDR3 extends over 14 amino acids. V gave up 3 bases and J gave up 1 base, with 9 bases separating them. Germline CDR1 reads MNHEY; CDR2 reads SMNVEV (reference sequence). CDR3: CASSFGGSNTEAFF. CDR3 nucleotides: TGTGCCAGCAGTTTTGGGGGATCGAACACTGAAGCTTTCTTT.

The CDR3 is CASGLVGSLNTEAFF. The CDR3 bases are TGTGCTAGTGGTTTGGTCGGCAGTTTGAACACTGAAGCTTTCTTT. The chain recombines TRBV12-5 with TRBJ1-1; no firm D call. CDR3 length: 15 amino acids. Germline V gene data show CDR1 as LGHNT and CDR2 as FRNRAP. Between the trimmed V and J ends, which lost 0 bases and 0 bases, there was a span of 8 bases.

This sequence joins TRBV7-9 and TRBJ1-2; 9 bases map to TRBD1. The V and J ends lost 1 base and 6 bases, in that order; junction bases with no gene match: 6. Germline loops: CDR1 SEHNR, CDR2 FQNEAQ (reference sequence). The CDR3 runs 15 residues. The CDR3 is CASSLDRDRGNGYTF. DNA of the CDR3: TGTGCCAGCAGCTTAGATAGAGACAGGGGGAATGGCTACACCTTC.